This T cell receptor beta chain is from a study of T cells in Graves' hyperthyroidism and ophthalmopathy. Findings and caveats of the study: Blood held most thyroid clonotypes expanded above 0.001 frequency. A 13 V-J signature model discriminated ophthalmopathy versus stable hyperthyroidism.

Active moderate-to-severe ophthalmopathy, Clinical Activity Score at least 3, NOSPECS at least 4, under 3 months' duration. Extraction of PBMCs used roughly 9.3 ml of fresh peripheral blood. Amplification of TCR beta CDR3 regions was performed using RNA transcripts as template. The HTBI primer set served for first-round RT-PCR of the TCR CDR3. Each CDR3 protein is one row after TCRdb ran MiXCR on the multiplex PCR reads. The data contain approximately 610,000 distinct CDR3 sequences, about 15% of them singletons. This clonotype appeared a few times. Its antigen is unknown. Germline loops: CDR1 GTSNPN, CDR2 SVGIG (reference sequence). This CDR3 has 15 amino acids. V was trimmed by 7 bases and J by 5 bases, leaving 23 bases between them.

J is TRBJ2-5 and V is TRBV30; a possible D gene is TRBD2 (6 bases). This sequence originates from a woman between 40 and 50 years old with Graves' ophthalmopathy. Source material: blood. CDR3 region: CAYTRSGAPGETQYF. In DNA, the CDR3 is TGTGCCTACACCCGTAGCGGAGCCCCGGGGGAGACCCAGTACTTC.